These T cell receptor beta chains were read from a single sample in a study of T cell responses to AZD1222 COVID-19 vaccine. Assay: immunoSEQ multiplex PCR; the TCRdb copy retains only in-frame clones and omits some. This table holds fewer than 200,000 clones, just over 90% found once. Sample: peripheral blood, taken on day 0 of AZD1222 vaccination. The receptors stem from an adult in good health. The CDR3 runs from the conserved cysteine through the conserved F or W. D genes are given only for firm matches. Clone size is given for some rows only: seen once, a few or many times, or a class if the clone is expanded.

D	V	J	size	CDR3	DNA
-	TRBV24-1	TRBJ2-2	-	CATKSLTTGELFF	TGTGCCACCAAAAGCTTGACTACCGGGGAGCTGTTTTTT
-	TRBV5-8	TRBJ2-2	-	CASSPRPGTGELFF	TGTGCCAGCAGCCCCCGGCCGGGCACCGGGGAGCTGTTTTTT
TRBD1	TRBV27	TRBJ1-2	-	CASSLGQGPVYGYTF	TGTGCCAGCAGTTTAGGACAGGGGCCCGTCTATGGCTACACCTTC
-	TRBV6-6	TRBJ2-3	-	CASSLGWDTQYF	TGTGCCAGCAGTTTGGGGTGGGATACGCAGTATTTT
TRBD1	TRBV19	TRBJ1-1	-	CASSLDRAANTEAFF	TGTGCCAGTAGCCTAGACAGGGCGGCGAACACTGAAGCTTTCTTT
TRBD2	TRBV7-8	TRBJ2-1	-	CASSLARTSGTYNEQFF	TGTGCCAGCAGCTTAGCACGGACTAGCGGGACCTACAATGAGCAGTTCTTC
-	TRBV5-1	TRBJ2-1	-	CASSLSGPMGGNGNEQFF	TGCGCCAGCAGCTTGTCCGGGCCCATGGGCGGGAATGGGAATGAGCAGTTCTTC
TRBD2	TRBV5-1	TRBJ2-1	-	CASSLERGRLADEQFF	TGCGCCAGCAGCTTGGAGCGCGGGAGGCTGGCGGATGAGCAGTTCTTC
-	TRBV6-6	TRBJ1-3	-	CASRPGGSSGNTIYF	TGTGCCAGCAGGCCGGGCGGCAGCTCTGGAAACACCATATATTTT
TRBD1	TRBV5-1	TRBJ1-2	once	CASSLYTGGTYGYTF	TGCGCCAGCAGCCTCTATACAGGGGGCACCTATGGCTACACCTTC
TRBD2	TRBV19	TRBJ2-1	once	CASTLAGESYNEQFF	TGTGCCAGTACGTTGGCGGGAGAATCCTACAATGAGCAGTTCTTC
-	TRBV19	TRBJ1-1	once	CASSIPDRLNTEAFF	TGTGCCAGTAGTATACCCGACAGGCTGAACACTGAAGCTTTCTTT
TRBD1	TRBV3-1/TRBV3-2	TRBJ1-2	-	CASTGQDYGYTF	TGTGCCAGCACGGGACAGGATTATGGCTACACCTTC
-	TRBV5-4	TRBJ1-4	-	CASSPGLTLNEKLFF	TGTGCCAGCAGCCCGGGACTTACCCTTAATGAAAAACTGTTTTTT
TRBD2	TRBV27	TRBJ2-7	-	CASSTIAGSYEQYF	TGTGCCAGCAGTACGATAGCGGGGAGCTACGAGCAGTACTTC
-	TRBV18	TRBJ1-1	-	CASSSDSLNTEAFF	TGTGCCAGCTCATCGGACAGCCTGAACACTGAAGCTTTCTTT
-	TRBV6-5	TRBJ1-5	-	CASSYTRTNQPQHF	TGTGCCAGCAGCTATACACGCACTAATCAGCCCCAGCATTTT
-	TRBV5-4	TRBJ1-1	-	CASSLGAMNTEAFF	TGTGCCAGCAGCTTGGGGGCGATGAACACTGAAGCTTTCTTT
-	TRBV9	TRBJ1-1	-	CASSVGGPQPLPTEAFF	TGTGCCAGCAGCGTGGGGGGCCCTCAACCCCTCCCCACTGAAGCTTTCTTT
-	TRBV29-1	TRBJ1-1	-	CSVERGGRAFF	TGCAGCGTTGAAAGGGGCGGGAGAGCTTTCTTT
-	TRBV7-9	TRBJ1-1	-	CASSLAPPVPMNTEAFF	TGTGCCAGCAGCCTCGCTCCACCGGTCCCCATGAACACTGAAGCTTTCTTT
-	TRBV9	TRBJ2-3	-	CASSVAPSSDTQYF	TGTGCCAGCAGCGTAGCGCCTAGCTCTGATACGCAGTATTTT
-	TRBV27	TRBJ2-2	-	CASSLDLTGELFF	TGTGCCAGCAGTTTAGATCTCACCGGGGAGCTGTTTTTT
-	TRBV6-5	TRBJ2-1	-	CASTRITSFGEQFF	TGTGCCAGCACTCGAATCACTAGTTTCGGTGAGCAGTTCTTC
-	TRBV6-2/TRBV6-3	TRBJ1-2	-	CASSYRVPQGVDGGYTF	TGTGCCAGCAGTTATCGTGTCCCCCAGGGAGTGGATGGCGGCTACACCTTC
-	TRBV7-2	TRBJ1-1	-	CASSLGSRAEAFF	TGTGCCAGCAGCTTAGGCAGCAGGGCTGAAGCTTTCTTT
TRBD1	TRBV18	TRBJ2-3	-	CASSLTGGTDTQYF	TGTGCCAGCTCCTTGACAGGGGGCACTGATACGCAGTATTTT
-	TRBV10-2	TRBJ1-5	-	CASMTALNQPQHF	TGCGCCAGTATGACAGCACTCAATCAGCCCCAGCATTTT
TRBD1	TRBV19	TRBJ1-5	-	CASSKDRVDNQPQHF	TGTGCCAGTAGTAAGGACAGGGTGGACAATCAGCCCCAGCATTTT
-	TRBV29-1	TRBJ2-7	-	CSVGSRDWSSYEQYF	TGCAGCGTCGGGAGCCGGGACTGGAGCTCCTACGAGCAGTACTTC
-	TRBV6-5	TRBJ1-2	-	CASSYSTQGHGYGYTF	TGTGCCAGCAGTTACTCGACCCAGGGGCACGGCTATGGCTACACCTTC